This T cell receptor beta chain is from a study of OX40 agonist ivuxolimab in advanced cancers. About the research overall: A male proportion of around 86% was recorded, with mean age about 60 years and range roughly 23 to 79.

Overall study findings and caveats: There was clonal expansion of CD4+ and CD8+ blood T cells by week 6 at 0.1 to 3.0 mg/kg.

As regards this clone: Its antigen remains unidentified.

TCRdb keeps only in-frame clones here, not all; method: immunoSEQ multiplex PCR. The repertoire holds tens of thousands of clones, with approximately 84% as singletons. Trimming shortened V by 2 bases and J by 3 bases, and 13 bases separated the two germline ends. Looked up from germline, CDR1 is SEHNR and CDR2 is FQNEAQ (reference sequence). The CDR3 consists of 15 residues. This sequence was found in an adult with an advanced solid tumor such as melanoma, head and neck, liver or kidney cancer. The rearrangement joins TRBV7-9 to TRBJ1-2; D might be TRBD1 (5 bases). Sequenced material: CD4+ or CD8+ T cells sorted from blood, taken in a trial of the OX40 agonist ivuxolimab. The CDR3 is CASSLWGRPDYGYTF. In nucleotides, the CDR3 is TGTGCCAGCAGCTTATGGGGCAGGCCGGACTATGGCTACACCTTC.